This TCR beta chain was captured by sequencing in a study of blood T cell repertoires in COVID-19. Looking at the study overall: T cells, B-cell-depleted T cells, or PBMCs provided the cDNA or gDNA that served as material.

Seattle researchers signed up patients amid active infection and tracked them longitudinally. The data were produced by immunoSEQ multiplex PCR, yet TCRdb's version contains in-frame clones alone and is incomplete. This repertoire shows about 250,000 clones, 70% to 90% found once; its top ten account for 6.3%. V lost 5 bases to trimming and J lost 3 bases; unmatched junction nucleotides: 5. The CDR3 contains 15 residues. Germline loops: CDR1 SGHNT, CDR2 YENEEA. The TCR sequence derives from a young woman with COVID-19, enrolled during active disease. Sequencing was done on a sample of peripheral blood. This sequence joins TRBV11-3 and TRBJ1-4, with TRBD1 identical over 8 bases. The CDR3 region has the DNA TGTGCCAGCAGCCCGAGACAGGGGTCTAATGAAAAACTGTTTTTT. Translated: CASSPRQGSNEKLFF.